This T cell receptor beta chain appears in the sequencing data of a study of blood T cell repertoires in COVID-19 (dated by TCRdb to 2018 to 2021). Broadly, across the study: Samples from collaborators originated in the United States, Italy and Spain and spanned both the acute and convalescent phases of COVID-19. Subjects who had been exposed to COVID-19, were actively infected with it, or had recovered from it provided the deeply sampled blood TCRbeta repertoires that made up the dataset. HLA class I and class II types, where available, came from metadata supplied by the sample provider rather than from assay-based typing. The prospective study material was composed of cDNA or gDNA derived from T cells, B-cell-depleted T cells, or PBMCs. Samples were obtained from the ongoing ImmuneRACE study (first 160 participants) and from approximately 1,200 subjects provided by 6 global collaborators. The repertoires were released in a freely available public database intended as a resource for research on the immune response to SARS-CoV-2. A de-identified subject ID, COVID-19 status, age in years and sex were almost always included in the sample metadata.

The immunoSEQ Assay, a bias-controlled multiplex PCR, was used to amplify TCRbeta CDR3 regions from genomic DNA. As for the authors' bioinformatics: The number of nucleated cells in each sample was estimated by amplification of reference gene primers within the assay. To quantify the absolute abundance of each unique TCRbeta CDR3 rearrangement, sequence reads were collapsed and filtered. Productive Simpson clonality was computed per sample as the square root of Simpson's diversity index over productive rearrangements. The clones in this table, taken by TCRdb from immuneACCESS, are in-frame only. Not every clone is retained; where verified, under half of the shortfall comes from an unresolved V gene, and the cause of the rest is unknown. Clone size and V and J calls were adopted from that table, with D and trimming inferred from the DNA. Here the sample has around 130,000 clones; 75% to 90% occur a single time. The ten largest clones capture 25% to 35% of the sample.

Trimming accounts for 2 bases at V and 7 bases at J, while the number of junction bases matched to no gene is 8. As encoded in the germline V gene, CDR1 is MNHEY while CDR2 is SVGEGT. The CDR3 sequence holds 16 residues, the cysteine and phenylalanine included. Just the 48-base CDR3 DNA is kept, in frame starting at base 1. The collaborating institutions used their own protocols to collect whole blood in K2EDTA tubes. Collaborator samples were shipped for TCRbeta analysis as frozen whole blood, isolated PBMCs, or DNA extracted from either sample type. Beyond this particular receptor, the publication reports: The amount of clinical and demographic metadata varied by source and participant and was provided uncurated.

For this clone: The specificity of this receptor is unknown. The sample holds no much larger clone one base away, and base qualities are not on file.

Sequencing was performed on peripheral blood. The receptor's source is a man in his 70s with active or convalescent COVID-19. The V and J segments used are TRBV6-2 or TRBV6-3 and TRBJ1-5; 10 middle bases align to TRBD1. The CDR3 here reads CASSYLQGQGWQPQHF. The bases are TGTGCCAGCAGTTACCTACAGGGACAGGGGTGGCAGCCCCAGCATTTT.